This T cell receptor (beta chain) was documented in a study of shared clonotypes between healthy human individuals. This clone was detected once. Its antigen is not known. Broader study findings: Among the subsets, naive ones generally showed larger estimated richness than memory ones.

This CDR3 spans 15 amino acids. V was pared by 0 bases and J by 2 bases, with 10 bases between. CDR1 is ENHRY and CDR2 is SYGVKD in the germline V gene. Some clones are missing from TCRdb's copy, which holds only in-frame ones; the method was immunoSEQ multiplex PCR. Of about 2.4 million clones in the sample, over 85% were seen once. The donor cohort consisted entirely of Caucasian adults residing in Nashville, Tennessee. The study separated CD4+ cells into CD45RA+ naive and CD45RA-negative memory subsets. The chain joins TRBV10-3 to TRBJ1-2; D possibly corresponds to TRBD1 (5 bases). The sample taken for sequencing was naive CD4+ T cells sorted from blood. Subset noted: CD45RA+ positively selected. This receptor was obtained from a man aged 18 to 29 in good health. The CDR3 sequence is CAISESTAMNYGYTF. The CDR3 nucleotides read TGTGCCATCAGTGAGTCGACAGCGATGAACTATGGCTACACCTTC.